The clone carrying this T cell receptor beta chain was picked up a small number of times. Unmatched junction bases numbered 9, after V lost 0 bases and J lost 4 bases. The CDR3 loop spans 17 amino acids. These data come from a study of T-cell reconstitution after alpha-beta-depleted transplantation in children. During its preparation, the TCRbeta library received unique molecular identifiers. TCRdb itself ran the PCR reads through MiXCR, one entry per CDR3 protein. The sample gives fewer than 550,000 distinct CDR3 sequences, about an eighth of which show up once; around 13% is in the top ten. The J gene is TRBJ2-7, the V gene TRBV12-3 or TRBV12-4; TRBD2 matches 10 bases. The sample here was PBMCs, mostly from graft donor cells, taken 180 days after TCRalphabeta/CD19-depleted stem cell transplant. The clonotype was recovered from a female patient between 2 and 10 years old who had a stem cell transplant for aplastic anemia, so the T cells may come from the graft donor. DNA for the CDR3: TGTGCCAGCAGTTTAGCGCTCGGCACTAGCGGGAATTACGAGCAGTACTTC. Its translation is CASSLALGTSGNYEQYF.